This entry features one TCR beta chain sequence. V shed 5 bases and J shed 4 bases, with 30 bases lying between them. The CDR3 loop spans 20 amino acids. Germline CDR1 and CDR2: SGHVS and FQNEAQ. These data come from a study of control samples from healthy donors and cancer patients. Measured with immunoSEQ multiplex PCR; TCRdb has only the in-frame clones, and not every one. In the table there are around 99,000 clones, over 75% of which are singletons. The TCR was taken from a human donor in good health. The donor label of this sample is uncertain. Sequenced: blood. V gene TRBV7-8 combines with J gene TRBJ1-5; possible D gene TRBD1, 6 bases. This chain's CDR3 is CASSANRANNNAKTNQPQHF. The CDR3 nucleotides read TGTGCCAGCAGCGCCAACAGGGCAAATAACAACGCAAAAACAAATCAGCCCCAGCATTTT.